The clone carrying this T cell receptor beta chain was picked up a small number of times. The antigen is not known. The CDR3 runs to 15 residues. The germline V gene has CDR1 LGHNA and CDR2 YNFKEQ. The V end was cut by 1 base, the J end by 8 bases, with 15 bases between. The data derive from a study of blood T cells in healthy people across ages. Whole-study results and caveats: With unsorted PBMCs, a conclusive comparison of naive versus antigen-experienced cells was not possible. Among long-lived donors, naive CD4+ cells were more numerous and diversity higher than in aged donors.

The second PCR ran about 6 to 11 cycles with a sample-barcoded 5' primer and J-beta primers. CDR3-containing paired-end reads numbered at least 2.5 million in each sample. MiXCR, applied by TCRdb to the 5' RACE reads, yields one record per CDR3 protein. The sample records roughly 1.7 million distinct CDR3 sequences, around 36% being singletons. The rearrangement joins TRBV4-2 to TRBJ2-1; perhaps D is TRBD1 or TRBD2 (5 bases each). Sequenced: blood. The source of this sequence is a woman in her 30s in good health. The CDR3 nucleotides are TGTGCCAGCAGCCAAGTAGGGGCCGGAGGCGATGAGCAGTTCTTC. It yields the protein CASSQVGAGGDEQFF.